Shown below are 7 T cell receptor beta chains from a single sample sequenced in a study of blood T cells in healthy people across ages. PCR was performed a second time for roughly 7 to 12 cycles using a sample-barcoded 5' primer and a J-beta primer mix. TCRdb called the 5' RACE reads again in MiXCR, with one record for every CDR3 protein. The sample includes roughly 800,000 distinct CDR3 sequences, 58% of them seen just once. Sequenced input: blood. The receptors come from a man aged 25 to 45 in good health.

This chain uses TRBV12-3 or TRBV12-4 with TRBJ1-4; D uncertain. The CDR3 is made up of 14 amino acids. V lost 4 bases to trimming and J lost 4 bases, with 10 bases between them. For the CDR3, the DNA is TGTGCCAGCAGTTCCACAGTAGTTAATGAAAAACTGTTTTTT. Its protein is CASSSTVVNEKLFF.

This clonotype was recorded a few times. CDR3 amino acids: CASSIGGQGRDTQYF. In nucleotides, the CDR3 is TGTGCCAGCAGCATAGGGGGACAGGGGAGAGATACGCAGTATTTT. The V and J genes are TRBV4-2 and TRBJ2-3; 10 bases are a match to TRBD1. Trimming took 5 bases from V and 5 from J; bases not matched to a gene: 7. The length of the CDR3 is 15 residues. Germline V gene sequence: CDR1 LGHNA, CDR2 YNFKEQ.

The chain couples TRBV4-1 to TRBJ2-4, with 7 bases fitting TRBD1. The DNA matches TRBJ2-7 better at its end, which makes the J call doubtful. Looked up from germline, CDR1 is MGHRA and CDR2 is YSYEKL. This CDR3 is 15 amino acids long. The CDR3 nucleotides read TGCGCCAGCAGCCCCGTTGGACAGGTAGGAAACGAGCAGTACTTC. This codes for CASSPVGQVGNEQYF.

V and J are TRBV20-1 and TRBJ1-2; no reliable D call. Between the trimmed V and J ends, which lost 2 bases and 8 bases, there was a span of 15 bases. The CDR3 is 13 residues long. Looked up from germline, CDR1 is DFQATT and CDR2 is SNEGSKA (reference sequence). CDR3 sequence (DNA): TGCAGTGCTAGATCAAAAGGCCGGCAGGGCTACACCTTC. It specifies CSARSKGRQGYTF.

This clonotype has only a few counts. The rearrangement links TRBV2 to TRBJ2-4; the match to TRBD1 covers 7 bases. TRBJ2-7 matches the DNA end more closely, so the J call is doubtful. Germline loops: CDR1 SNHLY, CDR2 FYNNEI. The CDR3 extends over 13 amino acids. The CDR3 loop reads CASSLTGVHEQYF. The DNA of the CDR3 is TGTGCCAGCAGTTTAACAGGGGTCCACGAGCAGTACTTC.

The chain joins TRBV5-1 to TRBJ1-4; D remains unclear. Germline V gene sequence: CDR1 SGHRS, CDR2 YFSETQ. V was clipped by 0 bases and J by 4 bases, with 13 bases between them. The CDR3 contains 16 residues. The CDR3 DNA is TGCGCCAGCAGCTTGGGGACGGATCTTAGTAATGAAAAACTGTTTTTT. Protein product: CASSLGTDLSNEKLFF.

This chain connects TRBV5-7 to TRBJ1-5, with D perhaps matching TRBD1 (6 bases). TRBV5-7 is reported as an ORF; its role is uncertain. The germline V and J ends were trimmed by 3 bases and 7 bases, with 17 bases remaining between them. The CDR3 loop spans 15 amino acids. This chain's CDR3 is CASSSTGLGWQPQHF. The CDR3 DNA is TGTGCCAGCAGCTCAACAGGGCTTGGTTGGCAGCCCCAGCATTTT.